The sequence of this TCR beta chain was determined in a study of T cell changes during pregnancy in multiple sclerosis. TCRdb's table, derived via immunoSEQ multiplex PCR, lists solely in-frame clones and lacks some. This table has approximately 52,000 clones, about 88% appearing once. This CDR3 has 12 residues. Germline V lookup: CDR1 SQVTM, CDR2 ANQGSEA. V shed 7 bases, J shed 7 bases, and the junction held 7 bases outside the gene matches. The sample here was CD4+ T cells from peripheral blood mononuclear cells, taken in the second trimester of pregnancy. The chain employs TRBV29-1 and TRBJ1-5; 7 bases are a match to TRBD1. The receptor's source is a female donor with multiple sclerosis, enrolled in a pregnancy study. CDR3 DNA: TGCAGCGGAGGGGACAGAGGACAGCCCCAGCATTTT. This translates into CSGGDRGQPQHF.